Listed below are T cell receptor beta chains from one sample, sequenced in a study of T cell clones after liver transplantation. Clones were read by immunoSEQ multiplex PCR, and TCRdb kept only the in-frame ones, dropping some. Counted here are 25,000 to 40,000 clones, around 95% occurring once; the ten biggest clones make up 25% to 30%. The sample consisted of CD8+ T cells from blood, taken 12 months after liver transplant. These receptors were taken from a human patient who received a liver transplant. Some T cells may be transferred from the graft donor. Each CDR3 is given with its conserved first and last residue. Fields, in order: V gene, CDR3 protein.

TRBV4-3	CASSQAPGELFF
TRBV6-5	CASSYSTENTEAFF
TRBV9	CASSHQREFETQYF
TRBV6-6	CASTGRGGNTIYF
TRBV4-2	CASSPSGITNTGELFF
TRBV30	CAWSARGHTNYGYTF
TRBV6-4	CASSDWGQSNTGELFF
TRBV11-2	CASTFQGETQYF
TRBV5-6	CASSPGLAVLEQYF
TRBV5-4	CASRSQTGELFF
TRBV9	CASSSRAGGKQDEQFF
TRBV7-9	CASSLVRREGYEQYF
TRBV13	CASSEDRSEAFF
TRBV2	CASMGSTQYF
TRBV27	CASSLLGKNYEQYF
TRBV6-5	CASSYSSVGSRDF
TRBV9	CASSVEFSGSKQYF
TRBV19	CASQMGSGGSYNEQFF
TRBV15	CATSRSEGPGELFF
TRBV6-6	CASNLAGGAYNEQFF
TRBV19	CASSDQETQYF
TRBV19	CASTPAAGSNQPQHF
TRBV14	CASSQAPGLAGVGSYNEQFF
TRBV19	CASSPYPGGYEQYF
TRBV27	CASSPVGGRNSPLHF
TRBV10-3	CAIDAGLSSYNEQFF
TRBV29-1	CSAALTPYEQYF
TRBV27	CASSLEMNTGELFF
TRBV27	CASSLSMSSGELFF
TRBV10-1	CASSTGTATTRQYF
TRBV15	CATSLRLFGDEQFF
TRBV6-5	CASSYSRGSNEQFF
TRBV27	CASSKSRSSYEQYF
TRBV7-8	CASSLREGYNEQFF
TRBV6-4	CASSDPYSGSQSYEQYF
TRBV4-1	CASSQVPYWPDVKSTDTQYF
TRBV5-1	CASRSGPDDQPQHF
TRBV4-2	CASSQGTEETQYF
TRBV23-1	CASSPGLAGLGNEQFF
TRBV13	CASSLRGYAEAFF
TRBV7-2	CASSLGAGFHEQYF
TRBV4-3	CASSQDLESEQYF